Presented here are 31 T cell receptor beta chains from one specimen sequenced in a study of molecular identifiers for immune sequencing clone quantification. TCRdb analysed the PCR reads with MiXCR anew, one entry per CDR3 protein. Here the sample spans more than 550,000 distinct CDR3 sequences, around 25% being singletons. Source material: naive CD8+ T cells from blood, with Jurkat cell RNA spiked in. The subset here: FACS-sorted CD8+CD4-CCR7+CD45RA+ naive T cells. The receptors were sampled from a human donor in good health. Some libraries in this study had Jurkat cell RNA spiked in.

Notes on this clonotype: The CDR3 does not end in the conserved phenylalanine or tryptophan, so this is likely a read error. The chain combines TRBV12-3 or TRBV12-4 with TRBJ2-3; D is undetermined. The V end lost 6 bases, the J end lost 5 bases, and 9 bases lay between the germline ends. CDR3 length equals 12 residues. The CDR3 bases are TGTGCCAGCAGCCCCCCGGGAGATACGCAGTATCTT. It specifies CASSPPGDTQYL.

Many counts were recorded for this clonotype. The rearrangement uses TRBV9 and TRBJ2-7; 7 nucleotides match TRBD1. From germline, CDR1 is SGDLS and CDR2 YYNGEE. The CDR3 covers 15 residues. The V and J ends lost 4 bases and 4 bases, in that order; junction bases with no gene match: 11. CDR3 sequence: CASSPTGTALYEQYF. CDR3 sequence (DNA): TGTGCCAGCAGCCCAACTGGGACAGCCTTGTACGAGCAGTACTTC.

Details on this clonotype: This clone may be a read error of a much larger clone one base away. The gene calls are TRBV12-3 or TRBV12-4 and TRBJ2-5; D may match TRBD1 or TRBD2 (5 bases each). CDR3 size: 15 residues. Trimming stripped 6 bases from V and 0 bases from J, with 14 bases between. The CDR3 here is CASRDRDPNQETQYF. The CDR3 DNA reads as TGTGCCAGCAGAGACCGGGACCCAAACCAAGAGACCCAGTACTTC.

Ten or more counts support this clonotype. This chain joins TRBV30 and TRBJ1-1; 8 positions match TRBD1. Germline-derived CDR1 and CDR2 are GTSNPN and SVGIG (reference sequence). Unmatched junction bases numbered 8, after V lost 8 bases and J lost 6 bases. CDR3 length: 12 amino acids. The CDR3 region is CAKEDRASEAFF. The CDR3 DNA reads TGTGCCAAGGAGGACAGGGCGTCTGAAGCTTTCTTT.

This clonotype was detected many times. The rearrangement links TRBV29-1 to TRBJ1-1; the match to TRBD1 covers 10 bases. The CDR3 totals 14 residues. V shed 7 bases, J shed 3 bases, and the junction held 8 bases outside the gene matches. The V gene's germline CDR1 is SQVTM and CDR2 ANQGSEA. The CDR3 spells CSAIGQGGYTEAFF. The CDR3 DNA reads as TGCAGCGCGATAGGACAGGGGGGATACACTGAAGCTTTCTTT.

As regards this clonotype: This clone may be a read error of a much larger clone one base away. The chain links TRBV27 to TRBJ2-5, with a possible D match to TRBD2 (5 bases). Trimming took 4 bases from V and 4 from J, leaving 10 bases between them. Germline loops: CDR1 MNHEY, CDR2 SMNVEV (reference sequence). This CDR3 comprises 13 residues. CDR3 nucleotide sequence: TGTGCCAGCAGTTCAATGAGCGGAGAGACCCAGTACTTC. Amino acid sequence: CASSSMSGETQYF.

This clonotype was counted many times. The chain has TRBV20-1 and TRBJ2-3; TRBD1 is a possible D gene (5 bases). The CDR3 has 17 amino acids. Germline CDR1 and CDR2: DFQATT and SNEGSKA (reference sequence). V dropped 2 bases and J dropped 0 bases, with 18 bases sitting between them. CDR3 amino acids: CSARPGRTTISTDTQYF. DNA of the CDR3: TGCAGTGCTAGACCCGGCAGGACAACAATTAGCACAGATACGCAGTATTTT.

This clonotype was seen a few times. The J gene is TRBJ2-2, the V gene TRBV20-1; D tentatively fits TRBD1 or TRBD2 (5 bases each). The CDR3 runs to 15 residues. CDR1 and CDR2 (germline): DFQATT, SNEGSKA (reference sequence). V lost 0 bases, J lost 5 bases, and 13 bases lay in between. The chain's CDR3 is CSARDGGVLTGELFF. In DNA form, the CDR3 reads TGCAGTGCTAGAGATGGGGGTGTTCTAACCGGGGAGCTGTTTTTT.

V and J are TRBV10-1 and TRBJ2-3; 13 positions agree with TRBD2. From germline, CDR1 is WNHNN and CDR2 SYGVQD (reference sequence). The CDR3 has 16 amino acids. Trimming cost V 6 bases and J 2 bases; bases outside gene matches: 5. CDR3 sequence reads: CASSRLAGGNTDTQYF. CDR3 nucleotides: TGCGCCAGCAGCAGACTAGCGGGGGGTAACACAGATACGCAGTATTTT.

This clonotype was found many times. The chain joins TRBV12-3 or TRBV12-4 to TRBJ1-1, with a possible D match to TRBD1 (5 bases). With 5 bases removed from V and 3 bases from J, the gap between germline ends came to 13 bases. The CDR3 spans 14 residues. This CDR3 is CASSGGGLYTEAFF. DNA of the CDR3: TGTGCCAGCAGTGGCGGGGGTTTATACACTGAAGCTTTCTTT.

This sequence joins TRBV4-3 and TRBJ2-1, with D perhaps assigned TRBD1 or TRBD2 (5 bases each). V was trimmed by 0 bases and J by 1 base, leaving 10 bases between them. CDR1 LGHNA and CDR2 YSLEER come from the germline V gene. CDR3 size: 16 residues. In nucleotides, the CDR3 is TGCGCCAGCAGCCAAGAAGAGGGGTATTCCTACAATGAGCAGTTCTTC. This sequence encodes CASSQEEGYSYNEQFF.

This clonotype was observed a few times. The chain uses TRBV21-1 and TRBJ1-5. TRBV21-1 constitutes a pseudogene. The CDR3 sequence is 13 residues long. CDR3 sequence: CASKHADDQPQHF. Written as DNA, the CDR3 is TGTGCCAGCAAACATGCGGACGATCAGCCCCAGCATTTT.

A note on this clonotype: A junction boundary mismatches the germline segment, possibly from a read error. The chain employs TRBV13 and TRBJ2-6; TRBD1 matches 8 bases. The germline CDR1 and CDR2 sequences are PRHDT and FYEKMQ (reference sequence). The CDR3 length is 18 residues. CDR3 sequence (DNA): TGTGCCAGCAGTTGGACAGGGAGTGGGGACTCTGGGGCCACCGTCCTAACTTTC. Translating gives CASSWTGSGDSGATVLTF.

Notes on this clonotype: This may arise from a read error, as a much more abundant clone is one base away. The genes are TRBV4-1 and TRBJ1-2; D may be TRBD1 (6 bases). The V end lost 4 bases, the J end lost 0 bases, and 18 bases lay between the germline ends. Per the germline V gene, CDR1 is MGHRA and CDR2 is YSYEKL. The CDR3 has 17 amino acids. The DNA for the CDR3 is TGCGCCAGCAGCCCGGACAGAGTCAGCGCAGCTAACTATGGCTACACCTTC. Encoded protein: CASSPDRVSAANYGYTF.

As for this clonotype: This may arise from a read error, as a much more abundant clone is one base away. J is TRBJ2-2 and V is TRBV3-1; no clear D. The CDR3 has 15 amino acids. Germline lookup yields CDR1 LGHDT and CDR2 YNNKEL (reference sequence). The ends were cut back, 0 bases at V and 1 base at J, with 6 bases in the middle. CDR3 sequence: CASSQELGNTGELFF. The DNA of the CDR3 is TGTGCCAGCAGCCAAGAGCTTGGGAACACCGGGGAGCTGTTTTTT. Based on the CDR3 plus reference TRBV3-1 and TRBJ2-2, the full variable domain is DTAVSQTPKYLVTQMGNDKSIKCEQNLGHDTMYWYKQDSKKFLKIMFSYNNKELIINETVPNRFSPKSPDKAHLNLHINSLELGDSAVYFCASSQELGNTGELFFGEGSRLTVL.

V is TRBV3-1 and J is TRBJ2-2, with 8 positions matching TRBD2. The length of the CDR3 is 15 residues. Germline CDR1 reads LGHDT; CDR2 reads YNNKEL (reference sequence). J gave up 4 bases and V 4 bases, and 5 bases lay outside the gene matches. The CDR3, as DNA: TGTGCCAGCAGCCCGGGACTAGAGGGCACCGGGGAGCTGTTTTTT. Protein: CASSPGLEGTGELFF.

In its sample, this clonotype was seen a few times. V and J are TRBV20-1 and TRBJ2-2; 10 bases fit TRBD1. V lost 6 bases to trimming and J lost 4 bases; unmatched junction nucleotides: 8. The CDR3 runs 15 residues. Germline CDR1 and CDR2: DFQATT and SNEGSKA (reference sequence). CDR3 sequence (DNA): TGCAGTGCCCGGGGACAGGGGTTAGGCACCGGGGAGCTGTTTTTT. It codes for CSARGQGLGTGELFF.

Concerning this clonotype itself: A much larger clone differs by one base, so this may be a read error. Without the conserved terminal phenylalanine or tryptophan, this CDR3 likely stems from a read error. The V call is TRBV30, the J call TRBJ2-5, with 9 bases identical to TRBD2. Trimming removed 4 bases from V and 5 bases from J; junction bases left unmatched: 8. The CDR3 has 14 amino acids. The V gene's germline CDR1 is GTSNPN and CDR2 SVGIG (reference sequence). The CDR3 loop reads CAWTPAGGHETQYC. As DNA, the CDR3 is TGTGCCTGGACCCCGGCGGGAGGGCATGAGACCCAGTACTGC.

Only a few counts were recorded for this clonotype. V gene TRBV5-1 combines with J gene TRBJ2-3, with D maybe TRBD1 (5 bases). The germline CDR1 and CDR2 sequences are SGHRS and YFSETQ. This CDR3 is built from 14 residues. V dropped 3 bases and J dropped 3 bases, with 11 bases sitting between them. The CDR3 DNA reads as TGCGCCAGCAGCTGGCTAGGGGTGACAGATACGCAGTATTTT. Protein: CASSWLGVTDTQYF.

Notes on this clonotype: Since a much larger clone is just one base distant, this may be a read error. The missing conserved phenylalanine or tryptophan at the end of this CDR3 makes a read error likely. The gene calls are TRBV6-5 and TRBJ1-1; D is unclear. The V end lost 5 bases, the J end lost 5 bases, and 15 bases lay between the germline ends. This CDR3 comprises 14 residues. CDR1 and CDR2 (germline): MNHEY, SVGAGI. The CDR3 bases are TGTGCCAGCAGTCCACCCCTTCGAAGGACTGAAGCTTTCTAT. Protein product: CASSPPLRRTEAFY.

The sample holds many counts of this clonotype. V gene TRBV13 combines with J gene TRBJ1-5, with unresolved D. V lost 2 bases, J lost 2 bases, and 7 bases lay in between. The CDR3 contains 14 residues. The V gene's germline CDR1 is PRHDT and CDR2 FYEKMQ (reference sequence). CDR3 loop: CASSLYRGNQPQHF. CDR3 sequence (DNA): TGTGCCAGCAGCTTATATAGGGGCAATCAGCCCCAGCATTTT.

Only a few counts were recorded for this clonotype. V gene TRBV15 combines with J gene TRBJ2-7, with a weak D call TRBD2 (5 bases). CDR3 size: 14 residues. Germline-derived CDR1 and CDR2 are LNHNV and YYDKDF (reference sequence). Trimming pared 0 bases from V and 5 bases from J, leaving 11 bases between. CDR3 loop: CATSRDLSGNEQYF. CDR3 coding DNA: TGTGCCACCAGCAGAGATCTCTCGGGAAACGAGCAGTACTTC.

The chain carries TRBV11-2 and TRBJ2-1, with 8 bases matching TRBD1. V shed 5 bases and J 2 bases; nucleotides not matched to a gene: 8. The CDR3 runs 16 residues. Germline V gene sequence: CDR1 SGHAT, CDR2 FQNNGV. CDR3 protein: CASSPPDRGAYNEQFF. The DNA for the CDR3 is TGTGCCAGCAGCCCGCCCGACAGGGGTGCCTACAATGAGCAGTTCTTC.

J is TRBJ1-4 and V is TRBV7-9; D is possibly TRBD1 (5 bases). The germline CDR1 and CDR2 sequences are SEHNR and FQNEAQ (reference sequence). V lost 6 bases and J lost 5, with 31 bases in between. The CDR3 covers 20 residues. The CDR3 DNA reads TGTGCCAGCAGGCGCACGAATTTGACAGCTATAGTATACGGGAATGAAAAACTGTTTTTT. This gives the protein CASRRTNLTAIVYGNEKLFF.

The table lists this clonotype with a few counts. This chain joins TRBV18 and TRBJ2-1; TRBD2 agrees at 7 bases. CDR1 and CDR2 from the germline V gene are KGHSH and LQKENI. This CDR3 spans 15 amino acids. V was pared by 4 bases and J by 2 bases, with 5 bases of the junction left unmatched. Here the CDR3 DNA reads TGTGCCAGCTCACAGAGCGGGGTTGCCTACAATGAGCAGTTCTTC. Its protein product is CASSQSGVAYNEQFF.

The rearrangement uses TRBV4-3 and TRBJ2-1; TRBD2 agrees at 7 bases. The CDR3 extends over 16 amino acids. V shed 0 bases and J 3 bases; nucleotides not matched to a gene: 5. Germline V gives CDR1 LGHNA, CDR2 YSLEER. The CDR3 DNA sequence: TGCGCCAGCAGCCAAGAGTGGGCGGGGGACTACAATGAGCAGTTCTTC. This sequence encodes CASSQEWAGDYNEQFF.

A word on this clonotype: Just one base apart from a much larger clone, this may be a read error. CDR3 loop: CSVEAPGQDVYEQCF. The CDR3 DNA follows: TGCAGCGTTGAAGCGCCGGGACAGGACGTCTACGAGCAGTGCTTC. The chain carries TRBV29-1 and TRBJ2-7; 8 nucleotides align to TRBD1. The CDR3 covers 15 residues. Germline CDR1 SQVTM, CDR2 ANQGSEA.

In its sample, this clonotype was seen many times. This chain connects TRBV30 to TRBJ2-7; 7 bases map to TRBD2. This CDR3 has 15 amino acids. Trimming cost V 1 base and J 4 bases; bases outside gene matches: 10. From germline, CDR1 is GTSNPN and CDR2 SVGIG (reference sequence). CDR3 DNA: TGTGCCTGGAGTGCCGACAGCGGGGTGGTGTACGAGCAGTACTTC. This encodes CAWSADSGVVYEQYF.

The chain recombines TRBV19 with TRBJ1-1; D is unresolved. The CDR3 is 15 amino acids. V lost 1 base and J 5 bases, leaving 14 bases between the germline ends. Germline V gives CDR1 LNHDA, CDR2 SQIVND (reference sequence). CDR3 amino acids: CASSIGGGGETEAFF. Here the CDR3 DNA reads TGTGCCAGTAGTATAGGCGGTGGCGGGGAAACTGAAGCTTTCTTT.

The table lists this clonotype with a few counts. The genes are TRBV7-9 and TRBJ1-5; no firm D call. With 4 bases removed from V and 5 bases from J, the gap between germline ends came to 12 bases. The CDR3 totals 14 residues. Germline CDR1 and CDR2: SEHNR and FQNEAQ (reference sequence). The CDR3 loop reads CASSSKGGHQPQHF. In nucleotides, the CDR3 is TGTGCCAGCAGCTCAAAGGGAGGTCATCAGCCCCAGCATTTT.

This clonotype was found many times. This sequence joins TRBV7-6 and TRBJ1-2; D is possibly TRBD1 (5 bases). The CDR3 is 15 residues long. V was trimmed by 5 bases and J by 4 bases, leaving 17 bases between them. The germline V gene encodes CDR1 SGHVS and CDR2 FNYEAQ. This CDR3 is CASSQGVAGSYGYTF. As DNA, the CDR3 is TGTGCCAGCAGCCAGGGTGTTGCAGGGAGCTATGGCTACACCTTC.